The rows below give T cell receptor beta chains drawn from one sample of a study of T cells in Graves' hyperthyroidism and ophthalmopathy. TCRdb reprocessed the multiplex PCR reads with MiXCR, giving one entry per CDR3 protein. This table holds approximately 300,000 distinct CDR3 sequences, approximately 19% found once. Sequenced sample: blood. These receptors were collected from a man aged 50-60 years with Graves' ophthalmopathy. The CDR3 runs from the conserved cysteine through the conserved F or W. Each record gives: CDR3 protein, CDR3 DNA, D gene, J gene, V gene, clone size. D genes are given only for firm matches. A clone size is listed for some rows: how often the clone was seen (once, few, many), or a class if it is expanded.

CASSLGGLRYGYTF,TGTGCCAGCAGCTTAGGGGGGCTAAGATATGGCTACACCTTC,NA,TRBJ1-2,TRBV7-9,many
CASNTDRGNQPQHF,TGTGCCAGCAATACGGACAGGGGTAATCAGCCCCAGCATTTT,TRBD1,TRBJ1-5,TRBV6-1,NA
CASTVGGFAEAFF,TGTGCCAGCACCGTGGGTGGGTTTGCTGAAGCTTTCTTT,NA,TRBJ1-1,TRBV28,many
CASSQMGRYFDEQFF,TGTGCCAGCAGCCAAATGGGGAGGTATTTCGATGAGCAGTTCTTC,NA,TRBJ2-1,TRBV2,NA
CASSSISGGGHNEQFF,TGTGCCAGCAGTTCAATTAGCGGGGGGGGCCACAATGAGCAGTTCTTC,TRBD2,TRBJ2-1,TRBV6-1,many
CASSPTGWTDTQYF,TGTGCCAGCAGCCCCACAGGGTGGACAGATACGCAGTATTTT,NA,TRBJ2-3,TRBV12-3/TRBV12-4,few
CASSTGPVEVHGEQFF,TGCGCCAGCAGCACAGGACCAGTTGAGGTACACGGTGAGCAGTTCTTC,NA,TRBJ2-1,TRBV5-1,NA
CASSLGGLWTSGGAEAQYF,TGTGCCAGCAGCTTAGGAGGGTTATGGACTAGCGGTGGGGCAGAGGCCCAGTACTTC,TRBD2,TRBJ2-5,TRBV7-8,few
CAWSPARGRLYEQYF,TGTGCCTGGAGCCCAGCCAGGGGGCGCCTATACGAGCAGTACTTC,TRBD1,TRBJ2-7,TRBV30,NA
CASSPPRDGLRFF,TGTGCCAGCAGCCCCCCACGGGACGGTCTTAGGTTCTTC,NA,TRBJ2-1,TRBV7-9,few
CASSYGTSYNEQFF,TGTGCCAGCAGTTACGGGACTAGCTACAATGAGCAGTTCTTC,TRBD2,TRBJ2-1,TRBV6-5,many
CASSHSGQSTDTQYF,TGCGCCAGCAGCCATTCAGGACAGAGCACAGATACGCAGTATTTT,NA,TRBJ2-3,TRBV4-1,many
CATSRGLYEQYF,TGTGCCACCAGCAGAGGACTCTACGAGCAGTACTTC,NA,TRBJ2-7,TRBV15,few
CSTFNRVGRGYTF,TGCAGTACATTCAACCGGGTAGGCCGCGGCTACACCTTC,NA,TRBJ1-2,TRBV20-1,many
CASSPQVGDTIYF,TGTGCCAGCAGTCCGCAAGTTGGGGACACCATATATTTT,NA,TRBJ1-3,TRBV6-2/TRBV6-3,once
CASSLGETGVAFF,TGTGCCAGCAGCTTAGGTGAGACAGGGGTCGCTTTCTTT,TRBD1,TRBJ1-1,TRBV5-8,many
CTSRPPRGSNYGYTF,TGTACCAGCAGACCTCCTCGCGGTTCTAACTATGGCTACACCTTC,NA,TRBJ1-2,TRBV28,few
CASSSWTGLGNQPQHF,TGTGCCAGCAGTTCGTGGACAGGATTGGGCAATCAGCCCCAGCATTTT,TRBD1,TRBJ1-5,TRBV28,few
CSVEASGTSGGRDTQYF,TGCAGCGTTGAAGCCTCCGGGACTAGCGGTGGGAGAGATACGCAGTATTTT,TRBD2,TRBJ2-3,TRBV29-1,once
CASSAPDSYNSPLHF,TGTGCCAGCAGTGCTCCGGACTCCTATAATTCACCCCTCCACTTT,NA,TRBJ1-6,TRBV28,few
CASSVTPTASGTGELFF,TGTGCCAGCAGCGTAACCCCCACGGCCTCGGGGACCGGGGAGCTGTTTTTT,NA,TRBJ2-2,TRBV9,NA
CASRPTSQGSYEQYF,TGTGCCAGCAGGCCTACCTCACAGGGATCCTACGAGCAGTACTTC,NA,TRBJ2-7,TRBV6-1,once
CASSWGLAGGNEQFF,TGCGCCAGCAGCTGGGGACTAGCGGGAGGTAATGAGCAGTTCTTC,TRBD2,TRBJ2-1,TRBV5-1,many
CASSQLTYRTSGREGYEQYF,TGTGCCAGCAGCCAACTCACCTACCGGACTAGCGGGAGAGAAGGCTACGAGCAGTACTTC,TRBD2,TRBJ2-7,TRBV14,few
CASRGAGGAIQTQYF,TGTGCCAGCAGGGGGGCAGGGGGCGCGATCCAGACCCAGTACTTC,TRBD1,TRBJ2-5,TRBV7-9,NA
CASSDGDRAPYEQYF,TGTGCCAGCAGCGACGGGGACAGGGCCCCCTACGAGCAGTACTTC,TRBD1,TRBJ2-7,TRBV13,few
CASSLTVVGTDTQYF,TGTGCCAGCAGTTTGACCGTCGTGGGCACAGATACGCAGTATTTT,NA,TRBJ2-3,TRBV27,NA